What follows describes a single T cell receptor beta chain. Its matching antigen is unknown. This sample was taken from a study of cytotoxic CD8 clonotypes in ibrutinib-treated CLL. For the study at large: The samples contained under 300,000 productive templates on average. They also contained an average of about 94,000 productive rearrangements. Findings of the study overall: Shared public clonotypes were rare, and on treatment they either got smaller or stayed the same. In comparison with age-matched healthy donors, baseline clonality was higher and tracked circulating CD8+ T-cell counts.

Only in-frame clones appear in the TCRdb table, and some are missing; sequencing was by immunoSEQ multiplex PCR. The repertoire holds over 130,000 clones, with about 84% as singletons. V gave up 5 bases and J gave up 2 bases, with 8 bases separating them. Germline V gives CDR1 MNHEY, CDR2 SMNVEV (reference sequence). CDR3 size: 13 residues. Cryopreserved PBMCs were the source of around 2 micrograms of genomic DNA, which went to TCR beta libraries. The J gene is TRBJ2-3, the V gene TRBV27; D not resolved. The specimen was PBMCs, collected after 36 months of ibrutinib treatment. This clonotype was sampled from a human donor with chronic lymphocytic leukemia. The CDR3 DNA reads TGTGCCAGCAGTCCCATGATCACAGATACGCAGTATTTT. Translation gives CASSPMITDTQYF.